This T cell receptor (beta chain) originates from a study of cytomegalovirus exposure and HLA in healthy donors. Study observations and caveats: In a later analysis, the majority of CMV-associated beta chains seemingly showed HLA restriction. In an earlier analysis, about 87% or about 30%: the productive usage of most TCR beta V segments.

The PCR ran on 60 Vbeta and 13 Jbeta primers. Only in-frame clones appear in the TCRdb table, and some are missing; sequencing was by immunoSEQ multiplex PCR. The sample lists 150,000 to 200,000 clones, approximately 84% occurring once. The CDR3 sequence is 16 residues long. V was pared by 3 bases and J by 4 bases, with 12 bases of the junction left unmatched. CDR1 and CDR2 (germline): SGHKS, YYEKEE (reference sequence). Concerning this clone: Its antigen is undetermined.

V is TRBV5-5 and J is TRBJ1-2, with 7 positions matching TRBD1. This receptor was taken from a woman in her fifties or sixties in good health and CMV-seropositive. The sample consisted of PBMCs. The CDR3 region is CASSWGNRGPLYGYTF. The CDR3 DNA sequence: TGTGCCAGCAGCTGGGGGAATAGGGGGCCACTCTATGGCTACACCTTC.